These 4 T cell receptor beta chains were all obtained from the same sample, sequenced in a study of blood T cell repertoires in COVID-19. Libraries were prepared by immunoSEQ multiplex PCR; TCRdb keeps only in-frame clonotypes and omits some of them. The data hold 150,000 to 200,000 clones, with roughly 80% observed a single time. The sample was peripheral blood. The receptor source for this set is a young woman with acute or convalescent COVID-19.

V gene TRBV7-9 combines with J gene TRBJ2-5; 7 bases agree with TRBD1. The germline gives CDR1 SEHNR, CDR2 FQNEAQ (reference sequence). The CDR3 runs 16 residues. The J segment lost 0 bases and the V segment lost 5 bases, leaving 9 bases of the junction unmatched. The CDR3: CASSTWDSFYQETQYF. Here the CDR3 DNA reads TGTGCCAGCAGCACCTGGGACAGCTTCTACCAAGAGACCCAGTACTTC.

This clone was seen many times. The chain has TRBV30 and TRBJ1-2; TRBD1 aligns across 11 bases. The J segment lost 6 bases and the V segment lost 1 base, leaving 10 bases of the junction unmatched. Germline V gene sequence: CDR1 GTSNPN, CDR2 SVGIG (reference sequence). The CDR3 runs to 16 residues. CDR3 protein: CAWSGQPGQGVDGYTF. In DNA, the CDR3 is TGTGCCTGGAGTGGACAACCGGGACAGGGGGTGGATGGCTACACCTTC.

In regard to this clone: Additional DNA sequences in this sample encode the identical CDR3. The rearrangement links TRBV5-1 to TRBJ2-7; no definite D call. Germline V lookup: CDR1 SGHRS, CDR2 YFSETQ. V lost 0 bases to trimming and J lost 1 base, with 5 bases between them. The CDR3 runs 13 residues. This chain's CDR3 is CASSLAGSYEQYF. CDR3 nucleotides: TGCGCCAGCAGCTTGGCCGGGTCCTACGAGCAGTACTTC.

The V call is TRBV14, the J call TRBJ1-6; 8 nucleotides match TRBD1. The ends lost 3 bases at V and 7 bases at J; junction bases unmatched: 5. CDR1 is SGHDN and CDR2 is FVKESK in the germline V gene. The CDR3 consists of 15 residues. The CDR3 protein is CASSQRTGRNSPLHF. In DNA, the CDR3 is TGTGCCAGCAGCCAGCGGACAGGGAGAAATTCACCCCTCCACTTT.